One sample yielded the 4 T cell receptor beta chains listed below, sequenced in a study of OX40 agonist ivuxolimab in advanced cancers. Data came from immunoSEQ multiplex PCR; TCRdb stores just in-frame clones and leaves some out. The sample consists of roughly 80,000 clones, approximately 86% of them appearing once. Sequencing used CD4+ or CD8+ T cells sorted from blood, obtained in a trial of the OX40 agonist ivuxolimab. These receptors were collected from an adult with an advanced solid tumor such as melanoma, head and neck, liver or kidney cancer.

The J gene is TRBJ2-5, the V gene TRBV5-4, with D hard to call. V shed 4 bases and J shed 3 bases, with 16 bases lying between them. CDR1 is SGHNT, CDR2 YYREEE, per germline (reference sequence). The CDR3 loop spans 15 amino acids. As DNA, the CDR3 is TGTGCCAGCAGCCGAAGGGTGGGAAGTGAAGAGACCCAGTACTTC. It codes for CASSRRVGSEETQYF.

The chain joins TRBV11-2 to TRBJ1-1; 7 nucleotides agree with TRBD1. CDR1 and CDR2 (germline): SGHAT, FQNNGV. The CDR3 spans 18 residues. J lost 1 base, V lost 7 bases, and 18 bases had no gene match. CDR3: CASTRGGGRAGPNTEAFF. The CDR3 DNA reads TGTGCCAGCACCCGAGGAGGGGGCAGGGCAGGGCCGAACACTGAAGCTTTCTTT.

This chain uses TRBV5-1 with TRBJ2-1; D gene unclear. From germline, CDR1 is SGHRS and CDR2 YFSETQ. The V gene lost 0 bases and the J gene lost 8 bases, with 12 bases spanning the gap. The CDR3 is 14 amino acids. CDR3 loop: CASSLEDSRDEQFF. The DNA of the CDR3 is TGCGCCAGCAGCTTGGAGGATTCTCGGGATGAGCAGTTCTTC. Based on the CDR3 plus reference TRBV5-1 and TRBJ2-1, the full variable domain is KAGVTQTPRYLIKTRGQQVTLSCSPISGHRSVSWYQQTPGQGLQFLFEYFSETQRNKGNFPGRFSGRQFSNSRSEMNVSTLELGDSALYLCASSLEDSRDEQFFGPGTRLTVL.

The V gene is TRBV6-5, the J gene TRBJ1-2; 7 nucleotides align to TRBD1. The CDR3 runs to 15 residues. The germline gives CDR1 MNHEY, CDR2 SVGAGI. V dropped 2 bases and J dropped 2; count of bases not matched to a gene: 5. In nucleotides, the CDR3 is TGTGCCAGCAGTTACGGAGGGGGCAGGAACTATGGCTACACCTTC. Translation gives CASSYGGGRNYGYTF.